Listed here are 19 T cell receptor beta chains from one sample, sequenced in a study of cytomegalovirus exposure and HLA in healthy donors. Both 60 Vbeta primers and 13 Jbeta primers went into the PCR. Clones were sequenced by immunoSEQ multiplex PCR, and TCRdb holds only the in-frame ones, with some missing. The sample lists more than 75,000 clones, 70% to 85% occurring once. The sequenced sample was PBMCs. The receptors were gathered from a man aged 30 to 39 in good health and CMV-seronegative.

The rearrangement links TRBV7-9 to TRBJ1-1; D ambiguous. This CDR3 region has 13 residues. The germline V gene encodes CDR1 SEHNR and CDR2 FQNEAQ (reference sequence). V was cut by 4 bases and J by 13 bases, with 19 bases left in between. The CDR3 protein is CASSSSPLGRFFF. DNA of the CDR3: TGTGCCAGCAGCTCATCCCCCCTTGGCCGCTTTTTCTTT.

The rearrangement uses TRBV5-1 and TRBJ2-5, with 10 nucleotides matching TRBD1. Gene TRBJ2-7 matches the end of the DNA better, so the J call may be wrong. This CDR3 has 14 residues. The germline V gene has CDR1 SGHRS and CDR2 YFSETQ. The CDR3, as DNA: TGCGCCAGCAGCCCGGGACAGGGGATCCACGAGCAGTACTTC. Residues: CASSPGQGIHEQYF.

A few counts support this clone. The V call is TRBV4-1, the J call TRBJ2-7; 9 bases are a match to TRBD1. The CDR3 spans 13 residues. Germline V gene lookup returns CDR1 MGHRA and CDR2 YSYEKL. V was clipped by 5 bases and J by 6 bases; unmatched bases: 5. CDR3 amino acids: CASSLTGGAEQYF. In DNA form, the CDR3 reads TGCGCCAGCAGCTTGACAGGGGGAGCCGAGCAGTACTTC.

This clone occurred a few times. This chain connects TRBV5-6 to TRBJ1-2; D ambiguous. V shed 3 bases and J shed 3 bases, with 12 bases lying between them. This CDR3 region has 14 residues. Germline V gene sequence: CDR1 SGHDT, CDR2 YYEEEE. CDR3 sequence reads: CASSSGAWDYGYTF. CDR3 DNA sequence: TGTGCCAGCAGCTCCGGAGCCTGGGACTATGGCTACACCTTC.

The chain recombines TRBV29-1 with TRBJ1-1; 7 bases align to TRBD1. The CDR3 runs to 15 residues. The trim removed 7 bases at V and 0 bases at J, leaving 11 bases unmatched. Germline CDR1 SQVTM, CDR2 ANQGSEA. Here the CDR3 reads CSAFLTGTMNTEAFF. CDR3 in DNA: TGCAGCGCCTTCCTGACAGGGACAATGAACACTGAAGCTTTCTTT.

The V and J genes are TRBV28 and TRBJ1-5; 10 positions agree with TRBD1. CDR1 is MDHEN and CDR2 is SYDVKM in the germline V gene. The CDR3 has 15 residues. The ends lost 5 bases at V and 6 bases at J; junction bases unmatched: 7. The DNA for the CDR3 is TGTGCCAGCAGTAACGGGACAGGGGTTCGTCAGCCCCAGCATTTT. Translated, it gives CASSNGTGVRQPQHF. The whole variable domain, remainder taken from reference TRBV28 and TRBJ1-5, is DVKVTQSSRYLVKRTGEKVFLECVQDMDHENMFWYRQDPGLGLRLIYFSYDVKMKEKGDIPEGYSVSREKKERFSLILESASTNQTSMYLCASSNGTGVRQPQHFGDGTRLSIL.

The V and J genes are TRBV28 and TRBJ2-7, with TRBD1 identical over 9 bases. Trimming took 10 bases from V and 1 from J; bases not matched to a gene: 5. The CDR3 covers 13 residues. CDR1 and CDR2 from the germline V gene are MDHEN and SYDVKM. This chain's CDR3 is CATNRGHSYEQYF. CDR3 DNA: TGTGCCACCAACAGGGGGCATTCCTACGAGCAGTACTTC.

The CDR3 DNA is TGTGCCAGCAGTAGACGGACAGCCAACACTGAAGCTTTCTTT. This gives the protein CASSRRTANTEAFF. This chain uses TRBV2 with TRBJ1-1; possible D gene TRBD1, 6 bases. Germline V lookup: CDR1 SNHLY, CDR2 FYNNEI. V gave up 5 bases and J gave up 2 bases, with 12 bases separating them. This CDR3 is built from 14 residues.

This chain uses TRBV30 with TRBJ2-7, with TRBD1 matching 11 bases. V dropped 3 bases and J dropped 9; count of bases not matched to a gene: 13. Germline V gene lookup returns CDR1 GTSNPN and CDR2 SVGIG (reference sequence). The CDR3 is 15 residues long. The CDR3 protein is CAWRGGGDRGFPQYF. The CDR3 DNA reads as TGTGCCTGGAGGGGAGGTGGGGACAGGGGGTTCCCGCAGTACTTC.

The rearrangement links TRBV7-2 to TRBJ2-1; D perhaps matches TRBD1 (5 bases). Between the trimmed V and J ends, which lost 1 base and 6 bases, there was a span of 13 bases. In germline, CDR1 is SGHTA, CDR2 FQGNSA. This CDR3 spans 15 amino acids. The CDR3 loop is CASSLDQGFRNEQFF. The DNA for the CDR3 is TGTGCCAGCAGCTTAGACCAGGGATTTCGCAATGAGCAGTTCTTC.

Only one count was recorded for this clone. The genes are TRBV15 and TRBJ2-5, with a tentative D call TRBD2 (6 bases). The J call could be wrong; TRBJ2-7 is a better fit for the DNA end. This CDR3 spans 15 amino acids. The V gene's germline CDR1 is LNHNV and CDR2 YYDKDF (reference sequence). CDR3 coding DNA: TGTGCCACCAGTGAACCGGGAGAAGTGGCCTACGAGCAGTACTTC. As protein: CATSEPGEVAYEQYF.

DNA of the CDR3: TGCGCCAGCAGCCAAGGATACAGGGGGGCCTATGGCTACACCTTC. Protein: CASSQGYRGAYGYTF. The chain couples TRBV4-1 to TRBJ1-2; TRBD1 matches at 8 bases. V shed 1 base and J 4 bases; nucleotides not matched to a gene: 5. Germline V gene lookup returns CDR1 MGHRA and CDR2 YSYEKL. This CDR3 region has 15 residues.

V gene TRBV10-3 combines with J gene TRBJ1-1, with D possibly TRBD1 on 5 matching bases. The length of the CDR3 is 13 residues. In germline, CDR1 is ENHRY, CDR2 SYGVKD. Deletions cut 8 bases from V and 5 bases from J, with 15 bases between. The CDR3 protein is CAIGTGLTTEAFF. The DNA of the CDR3 is TGTGCCATCGGCACGGGACTGACGACTGAAGCTTTCTTT.

This sequence joins TRBV29-1 and TRBJ1-2, with D unclear. The CDR3 sequence is 11 residues long. Trimming pared 0 bases from V and 9 bases from J, leaving 8 bases between. Germline loops: CDR1 SQVTM, CDR2 ANQGSEA. In nucleotides, the CDR3 is TGCAGCGTTGAAGATCCCCAGAGCTACACCTTC. This sequence encodes CSVEDPQSYTF.

The chain is built from TRBV13 and TRBJ2-5; 7 nucleotides agree with TRBD1. CDR3 length: 15 amino acids. J was trimmed by 1 base and V by 4 bases; bases with no gene match: 6. CDR1 and CDR2 from the germline V gene are PRHDT and FYEKMQ (reference sequence). Here the CDR3 reads CASSSKGTVQETQYF. For the CDR3, the DNA is TGTGCCAGCAGCTCCAAAGGGACAGTCCAAGAGACCCAGTACTTC.

This clone was observed a handful of times. This chain uses TRBV6-1 with TRBJ1-5, with D uncertain. The germline CDR1 and CDR2 sequences are MNHNS and SASEGT. V lost 4 bases and J lost 7, with 14 bases in between. This CDR3 is built from 14 residues. Written as DNA, the CDR3 is TGTGCCAGCAGTGGCCTAACTATCGGACAGCCCCAGCATTTT. This sequence encodes CASSGLTIGQPQHF.

In its sample, this clone was seen once. The CDR3 loop reads CASSQDGGQPLLTEAFF. The CDR3 DNA reads TGCGCCAGCAGCCAAGATGGGGGACAGCCTCTACTCACTGAAGCTTTCTTT. The chain carries TRBV4-3 and TRBJ1-1; 7 positions match TRBD1. CDR3 size: 17 residues. Trimming took 0 bases from V and 4 from J; bases not matched to a gene: 11. From germline, CDR1 is LGHNA and CDR2 YSLEER.

The chain is built from TRBV7-2 and TRBJ2-2, with 9 bases lining up with TRBD1. Germline CDR1 is SGHTA and CDR2 is FQGNSA. The CDR3 runs to 15 residues. Germline trimming cut 4 bases from V and 3 bases from J; bases unmatched to any gene: 3. CDR3 protein: CASSWTGVDTGELFF. As DNA, the CDR3 is TGTGCCAGCAGCTGGACAGGGGTGGACACCGGGGAGCTGTTTTTT. Based on the CDR3 plus reference TRBV7-2 and TRBJ2-2, the full variable domain is GAGVSQSPSNKVTEKGKDVELRCDPISGHTALYWYRQSLGQGLEFLIYFQGNSAPDKSGLPSDRFSAERTGGSVSTLTIQRTQQEDSAVYLCASSWTGVDTGELFFGEGSRLTVL.

The rearrangement uses TRBV27 and TRBJ2-7; 11 nucleotides align to TRBD1. The CDR3 totals 15 residues. Looked up from germline, CDR1 is MNHEY and CDR2 is SMNVEV (reference sequence). V lost 8 bases to trimming and J lost 4 bases; unmatched junction nucleotides: 10. In nucleotides, the CDR3 is TGTGCCAGCTGCCGTGGTGGGACAGGGGGTTACGAGCAGTACTTC. Protein: CASCRGGTGGYEQYF.